A single sample is the source of the 21 T cell receptor beta chains below, sequenced in a study of blood T cells in healthy people across ages. Using a J-beta primer mix together with a sample-barcoded 5' primer, a second PCR was run for about 6 to 12 cycles. From the 5' RACE reads, TCRdb called clonotypes with MiXCR, one entry per CDR3 protein. Of 1,800,000 or so distinct CDR3 sequences listed, 39% were seen once; the top ten hold approximately 22%. Sample: blood. The receptors were gathered from a human donor in good health.

The V gene is TRBV4-3, the J gene TRBJ2-2; D not resolved. Germline-derived CDR1 and CDR2 are LGHNA and YSLEER. V was shortened by 0 bases and J by 5 bases, with 13 bases between the two germline ends. CDR3 size: 16 residues. Written as DNA, the CDR3 is TGCGCCAGCAGCCAAGATCTGGGTCGTTGGACCGGGGAGCTGTTTTTT. Its translation: CASSQDLGRWTGELFF.

The rearrangement uses TRBV12-3 or TRBV12-4 and TRBJ2-7; D gene uncertain. CDR3 length equals 14 residues. Trimming cost V 6 bases and J 0 bases, with 12 bases left between them. In DNA, the CDR3 is TGTGCCAGCAGGAAGGGAACCCTCTCCTACGAGCAGTACTTC. It specifies CASRKGTLSYEQYF.

This chain uses TRBV7-9 with TRBJ2-7; D not resolved. The V gene lost 5 bases and the J gene lost 0 bases, with 8 bases spanning the gap. Germline-derived CDR1 and CDR2 are SEHNR and FQNEAQ (reference sequence). This CDR3 has 13 amino acids. The CDR3 region has the DNA TGTGCCAGCAGCCTGAGCCACTCCTACGAGCAGTACTTC. This encodes CASSLSHSYEQYF.

The chain joins TRBV4-2 to TRBJ2-5; a possible D gene is TRBD1 (6 bases). The CDR3 extends over 16 amino acids. CDR1 and CDR2 (germline): LGHNA, YNFKEQ. With 0 bases removed from V and 4 bases from J, the gap between germline ends came to 15 bases. The CDR3 loop reads CASSQDGQPWGETQYF. The DNA of the CDR3 is TGTGCCAGCAGCCAAGATGGACAGCCCTGGGGAGAGACCCAGTACTTC.

This clonotype came up a few times. The gene calls are TRBV5-5 and TRBJ2-3; D might be TRBD1 (6 bases). Deletions cut 5 bases from V and 2 bases from J, with 18 bases between. The CDR3 runs 16 residues. Germline V gives CDR1 SGHKS, CDR2 YYEKEE (reference sequence). The CDR3 loop reads CASRKLGYRDTDTQYF. The CDR3 DNA follows: TGTGCCAGCAGAAAGCTCGGATACAGGGACACAGATACGCAGTATTTT.

On this clonotype itself: A much larger clone lies a single base off, so this may be a read error. V usage is TRBV29-1 and J usage is TRBJ2-7; perhaps TRBD2 as D (6 bases). The CDR3 spans 13 residues. CDR1 is SQVTM and CDR2 is ANQGSEA in the germline V gene. V was trimmed by 4 bases and J by 2 bases, leaving 12 bases between them. In nucleotides, the CDR3 is TGCAGCGTTGGCGGCGGGGCCGCCTACGAGCAGTACTTC. Its translation is CSVGGGAAYEQYF.

This clonotype was found a few times. V gene TRBV3-1 combines with J gene TRBJ1-2; D ambiguous. From germline, CDR1 is LGHDT and CDR2 YNNKEL (reference sequence). V was shortened by 2 bases and J by 8 bases, with 15 bases between the two germline ends. CDR3 length: 14 residues. The CDR3 protein is CASSQSVLSRGYTF. The CDR3 nucleotides read TGTGCCAGCAGCCAAAGTGTACTTTCTCGGGGCTACACCTTC.

The table lists this clonotype with a few counts. The CDR3 sequence: CASSYLTPRSTEAFF. CDR3 DNA sequence: TGTGCCAGCAGTTATCTGACTCCCCGGTCCACTGAAGCTTTCTTT. This chain joins TRBV6-2 or TRBV6-3 and TRBJ1-1; D is ambiguous. This CDR3 comprises 15 residues. Per germline, CDR1 MNHEY and CDR2 SVGEGT. The V end was cut by 3 bases, the J end by 4 bases, with 15 bases between.

The chain links TRBV6-5 to TRBJ1-1; tentative D call: TRBD1 (5 bases). Germline assignment: CDR1 MNHEY and CDR2 SVGAGI. This CDR3 has 16 residues. Trimming left V 7 bases short and J 1 base short, with 19 bases between. The CDR3 DNA follows: TGTGCCAGCAACCCAGGGCCGGCCGGATCGAACACTGAAGCTTTCTTT. Translating gives CASNPGPAGSNTEAFF.

The CDR3 loop is CASSQDRTGAGELFF. The CDR3 DNA reads TGTGCCAGCAGCCAAGATAGGACAGGGGCCGGGGAGCTGTTTTTT. The chain joins TRBV3-1 to TRBJ2-2; 9 bases line up with TRBD1. J lost 6 bases, V lost 0 bases, and 2 bases had no gene match. Germline CDR1 and CDR2: LGHDT and YNNKEL (reference sequence). The CDR3 contains 15 residues.

The table lists this clonotype with a few counts. The CDR3 is CSARDSGGVLEQFF. The CDR3 nucleotides read TGCAGTGCTAGAGATTCGGGAGGAGTCTTGGAGCAGTTCTTC. The chain is built from TRBV20-1 and TRBJ2-1, with 7 bases that match TRBD2. The CDR3 extends over 14 amino acids. Per the germline V gene, CDR1 is DFQATT and CDR2 is SNEGSKA (reference sequence). J lost 10 bases, V lost 0 bases, and 9 bases had no gene match.

Note on this clonotype: The junction departs from the called germline gene at one end, perhaps through a read error. The rearrangement links TRBV7-9 to TRBJ2-7, with a weak D call TRBD2 (6 bases). The CDR3 runs 15 residues. Germline CDR1 SEHNR, CDR2 FQNEAQ (reference sequence). In DNA, the CDR3 is TGTACCAGCAGCTTAGCGGCAGGGCGGGTTCGGGAGCAGTACTTC. Amino acid sequence: CTSSLAAGRVREQYF.

The gene calls are TRBV2 and TRBJ2-1; 9 bases agree with TRBD1. Germline V gene data show CDR1 as SNHLY and CDR2 as FYNNEI. The CDR3 spans 12 residues. The trim removed 4 bases at V and 15 bases at J, leaving 7 bases unmatched. CDR3 sequence reads: CASSVRDREPFF. The CDR3 DNA reads as TGTGCCAGCAGTGTCCGGGACAGGGAACCGTTCTTC.

J is TRBJ2-1 and V is TRBV20-1; 8 nucleotides align to TRBD2. V was clipped by 5 bases and J by 5 bases; unmatched bases: 11. Germline loops: CDR1 DFQATT, CDR2 SNEGSKA (reference sequence). CDR3 size: 15 residues. The CDR3 loop is CSAGAAGGHNNEQFF. The CDR3 DNA is TGCAGTGCTGGGGCGGCGGGGGGCCATAACAATGAGCAGTTCTTC.

V and J are TRBV20-1 and TRBJ2-1; 9 nucleotides align to TRBD1. The ends lost 6 bases at V and 7 bases at J; junction bases unmatched: 7. The CDR3 covers 13 residues. In germline, CDR1 is DFQATT, CDR2 SNEGSKA (reference sequence). In DNA form, the CDR3 reads TGCAGTGCGTCGGGACAGGGAGTAAATGAGCAGTTCTTC. It translates to CSASGQGVNEQFF.

The rearrangement joins TRBV7-2 to TRBJ1-1, with D perhaps matching TRBD1 (5 bases). V lost 5 bases to trimming and J lost 5 bases, with 15 bases between them. Per germline, CDR1 SGHTA and CDR2 FQGNSA. CDR3 length: 14 residues. The CDR3 DNA sequence: TGTGCCAGCAGCGGCCGGGACGGGGCGACTGAAGCTTTCTTT. Encoded protein: CASSGRDGATEAFF.

The rearrangement links TRBV20-1 to TRBJ2-1; D possibly corresponds to TRBD2 (6 bases). The CDR3 contains 15 residues. The germline CDR1 and CDR2 sequences are DFQATT and SNEGSKA (reference sequence). V lost 5 bases to trimming and J lost 11 bases, with 25 bases between them. The CDR3 protein is CSALESLARATKQFF. CDR3 coding DNA: TGCAGTGCTTTAGAGAGTCTAGCGCGGGCCACTAAGCAGTTCTTC.

This clonotype was recorded a few times. J is TRBJ2-6 and V is TRBV4-3; D might be TRBD2 (6 bases). Germline V gene data show CDR1 as LGHNA and CDR2 as YSLEER. V was pared by 3 bases and J by 3 bases, with 12 bases between. The CDR3 has 16 residues. The CDR3 DNA reads TGCGCCAGCAGCCAGGAGGGGAACAATGGGGCCAACGTCCTGACTTTC. It encodes CASSQEGNNGANVLTF.

In its sample, this clonotype was seen many times. V is TRBV6-5 and J is TRBJ2-1; TRBD2 matches 9 bases. V was clipped by 5 bases and J by 1 base; unmatched bases: 6. Germline V gene data show CDR1 as MNHEY and CDR2 as SVGAGI. The CDR3 loop spans 16 amino acids. The CDR3 protein is CASSRSGGLSYNEQFF. CDR3 sequence (DNA): TGTGCCAGCAGTCGTAGCGGGGGCCTTTCCTACAATGAGCAGTTCTTC.

The V and J genes are TRBV20-1 and TRBJ1-5, with 7 positions matching TRBD1. Germline V gene sequence: CDR1 DFQATT, CDR2 SNEGSKA (reference sequence). The trim removed 4 bases at V and 0 bases at J, leaving 6 bases unmatched. The CDR3 covers 15 residues. The chain's CDR3 is CSATQGGFSNQPQHF. As DNA, the CDR3 is TGCAGTGCTACTCAAGGGGGCTTTAGCAATCAGCCCCAGCATTTT.

The sample holds a few counts of this clonotype. Compared with germline, one end of the junction differs, possibly owing to a read error. This chain links TRBV12-3 or TRBV12-4 with TRBJ2-1; TRBD1 agrees at 7 bases. The CDR3 contains 12 residues. The CDR3 here is CASSRDSNEQVF. CDR3 in DNA: TGTGCCAGCAGTCGGGACAGCAATGAGCAGGTCTTC.